The 27 T cell receptor beta chains given below trace back to one sample, sequenced in a study of cytomegalovirus exposure and HLA in healthy donors. 60 Vbeta and 13 Jbeta primers were used in PCR. The repertoire was sequenced with immunoSEQ multiplex PCR; TCRdb's copy has only in-frame clones and lacks some. This table has 200,000 to 250,000 clones, more than 85% appearing once. Material: PBMCs. These receptors came from a woman between 18 and 30 years old in good health and CMV-seronegative.

V is TRBV7-8 and J is TRBJ2-7; the match to TRBD1 covers 7 bases. The CDR3 totals 13 residues. V dropped 5 bases and J dropped 7; count of bases not matched to a gene: 8. Germline CDR1 and CDR2: SGHVS and FQNEAQ. CDR3 loop: CASSSTTGREQYF. Here the CDR3 DNA reads TGTGCCAGCAGCAGCACGACAGGGCGTGAGCAGTACTTC.

The rearrangement uses TRBV19 and TRBJ1-1; D is unresolved. The CDR3 length is 12 residues. From germline, CDR1 is LNHDA and CDR2 SQIVND (reference sequence). The V end lost 6 bases, the J end lost 1 base, and 6 bases lay between the germline ends. CDR3 in amino acids: CASRPENTEAFF. Written as DNA, the CDR3 is TGTGCCAGTAGGCCAGAGAACACTGAAGCTTTCTTT.

The V and J genes are TRBV5-1 and TRBJ2-1; 8 bases map to TRBD2. V lost 4 bases, J lost 4 bases, and 13 bases stayed unmatched. Germline CDR1 is SGHRS and CDR2 is YFSETQ. CDR3 size: 17 residues. DNA of the CDR3: TGCGCCAGCAGCACCCCACGCGGGGGGTCGATGTACAATGAGCAGTTCTTC. It codes for CASSTPRGGSMYNEQFF.

V is TRBV27 and J is TRBJ2-7; TRBD2 matches at 11 bases. The CDR3 covers 14 residues. V trimming: 6 bases; J trimming: 3 bases; junction bases outside the gene matches: 4. Germline assignment: CDR1 MNHEY and CDR2 SMNVEV (reference sequence). CDR3 loop: CASSTGTSGYEQYF. The CDR3 nucleotides read TGTGCCAGCAGCACCGGGACTAGCGGCTACGAGCAGTACTTC.

The sample holds a few counts of this clone. The CDR3 DNA is TGTGCCAGCAGCCAAGAACAGGGTCTGACCTACGAGCAGTACTTC. The encoded protein is CASSQEQGLTYEQYF. This chain joins TRBV4-2 and TRBJ2-7, with D maybe TRBD1 (6 bases). The CDR3 is made up of 15 amino acids. V lost 0 bases and J 2 bases, leaving 11 bases between the germline ends. Germline CDR1 LGHNA, CDR2 YNFKEQ.

The chain is built from TRBV7-8 and TRBJ2-5, with D tentatively TRBD2 (6 bases). Germline lookup yields CDR1 SGHVS and CDR2 FQNEAQ. The CDR3 has 17 residues. Between the trimmed V and J ends, which lost 0 bases and 4 bases, there was a span of 18 bases. Written as DNA, the CDR3 is TGTGCCAGCAGCTTAGCCCGGGGCGCGTTGGGAGGAGAGACCCAGTACTTC. As protein: CASSLARGALGGETQYF.

The gene calls are TRBV16 and TRBJ2-1; possible D gene TRBD2, 5 bases. The V and J ends lost 2 bases and 4 bases respectively, with 12 bases between them. Per the germline V gene, CDR1 is KGHSY and CDR2 is FQNENV. The CDR3 contains 15 residues. The CDR3: CASSQGSGGYNEQFF. The CDR3 coding sequence is TGTGCCAGCAGCCAAGGGTCGGGCGGGTACAATGAGCAGTTCTTC.

The V gene is TRBV4-2, the J gene TRBJ1-1; D might be TRBD1 (6 bases). The CDR3 is 14 amino acids. Per germline, CDR1 LGHNA and CDR2 YNFKEQ. Trimming took off 1 base at V and 7 bases at J, with 13 bases between the two ends. The CDR3 region is CASSQGTAPYEAFF. DNA of the CDR3: TGTGCCAGCAGCCAAGGGACAGCACCATATGAAGCTTTCTTT.

The V call is TRBV19, the J call TRBJ1-5; D unresolved. Deletions cut 1 base from V and 4 bases from J, with 8 bases between. In germline, CDR1 is LNHDA, CDR2 SQIVND (reference sequence). The CDR3 spans 14 residues. CDR3 sequence: CASSIGPRNQPQHF. CDR3 nucleotide sequence: TGTGCCAGTAGTATAGGGCCTCGTAATCAGCCCCAGCATTTT.

This rearrangement joins TRBV18 to TRBJ1-1, with 7 bases matching TRBD1. Germline CDR1 KGHSH, CDR2 LQKENI. The CDR3 runs 16 residues. With V trimmed by 3 bases and J by 2 bases, 9 bases remained unmatched. The DNA for the CDR3 is TGTGCCAGCTCACCCTCGGCAGGGGGGTACAACACTGAAGCTTTCTTT. It translates to CASSPSAGGYNTEAFF. Drawing the rest from reference TRBV18 and TRBJ1-1, the complete variable domain is NAGVMQNPRHLVRRRGQEARLRCSPMKGHSHVYWYRQLPEEGLKFMVYLQKENIIDESGMPKERFSAEFPKEGPSILRIQQVVRGDSAAYFCASSPSAGGYNTEAFFGQGTRLTVV.

The rearrangement joins TRBV5-1 to TRBJ2-2; 8 nucleotides line up with TRBD1. CDR1 and CDR2 from the germline V gene are SGHRS and YFSETQ. Losses at the gene ends were 3 bases for V and 1 base for J; bases not matched to a gene: 8. CDR3 size: 17 residues. CDR3 loop: CASSSGTGFLNTGELFF. CDR3 nucleotides: TGCGCCAGCAGCTCCGGGACAGGCTTTTTGAACACCGGGGAGCTGTTTTTT.

This chain joins TRBV27 and TRBJ2-5; TRBD2 matches 10 bases. The DNA end favors TRBJ2-7, so the J call may be wrong. Germline V lookup: CDR1 MNHEY, CDR2 SMNVEV (reference sequence). CDR3 size: 16 residues. CDR3 nucleotide sequence: TGTGCCAGCGGGCTAGCGGGGGCCCAAATCTCCTACGAGCAGTACTTC. It translates to CASGLAGAQISYEQYF.

Of note for this clone: Different DNA sequences within this sample yield the same CDR3. The chain combines TRBV7-2 with TRBJ1-4; 8 bases fit TRBD1. The CDR3 loop spans 14 amino acids. The germline gives CDR1 SGHTA, CDR2 FQGNSA. The V gene end was trimmed by 5 bases and the J gene end by 7 bases; junction bases not matched to a gene: 6. DNA of the CDR3: TGTGCCAGCAGCCCCGACAGGGGTGGTGAAAAACTGTTTTTT. Its protein is CASSPDRGGEKLFF. Full variable domain (remainder filled in from reference TRBV7-2 and TRBJ1-4): GAGVSQSPSNKVTEKGKDVELRCDPISGHTALYWYRQSLGQGLEFLIYFQGNSAPDKSGLPSDRFSAERTGGSVSTLTIQRTQQEDSAVYLCASSPDRGGEKLFFGSGTQLSVL.

The J gene is TRBJ2-7, the V gene TRBV5-1; 10 nucleotides agree with TRBD1. This CDR3 has 15 amino acids. Germline CDR1 reads SGHRS; CDR2 reads YFSETQ. The V and J ends lost 2 bases and 6 bases, in that order; junction bases with no gene match: 8. CDR3 sequence reads: CASSLKRGQGSEQYF. As DNA, the CDR3 is TGCGCCAGCAGCTTAAAACGGGGACAGGGGAGCGAGCAGTACTTC.

The chain carries TRBV18 and TRBJ1-1; 9 nucleotides match TRBD1. The V gene end was trimmed by 3 bases and the J gene end by 5 bases; junction bases not matched to a gene: 10. The CDR3 sequence is 16 residues long. Germline V gene sequence: CDR1 KGHSH, CDR2 LQKENI. In DNA, the CDR3 is TGTGCCAGCTCACCCCTGACAGGGGGTGGTAGGACTGAAGCTTTCTTT. It yields the protein CASSPLTGGGRTEAFF.

The chain links TRBV6-5 to TRBJ1-2, with D possibly TRBD1 on 6 matching bases. The CDR3 covers 16 residues. CDR1 MNHEY and CDR2 SVGAGI come from the germline V gene. V shed 2 bases and J shed 4 bases, with 17 bases lying between them. CDR3 coding DNA: TGTGCCAGCAGTTACCTCCCCCTCAGCAGGGGCTATGGCTACACCTTC. Amino acid sequence: CASSYLPLSRGYGYTF.

The sample holds one count of this clone. The chain is built from TRBV7-8 and TRBJ2-3; 9 bases align to TRBD2. Losses at the gene ends were 6 bases for V and 4 bases for J; bases not matched to a gene: 8. Per germline, CDR1 SGHVS and CDR2 FQNEAQ. This CDR3 comprises 15 residues. The CDR3 spells CASRGASGVADTQYF. The CDR3 nucleotides are TGTGCCAGCAGAGGGGCTAGCGGGGTAGCAGATACGCAGTATTTT.

This clone was picked up a small number of times. The J gene is TRBJ2-7, the V gene TRBV4-3; tentative D call: TRBD1 (6 bases). CDR3 length: 14 amino acids. In germline, CDR1 is LGHNA, CDR2 YSLEER. Trimming removed 3 bases from V and 5 bases from J, with 14 bases in between. As DNA, the CDR3 is TGCGCCAGCAGCCAGAGCCGGGACAACCACGAGCAGTACTTC. Its translation is CASSQSRDNHEQYF.

This chain connects TRBV6-4 to TRBJ2-7; no definite D call. V gave up 8 bases and J gave up 4 bases, with 15 bases separating them. CDR3 size: 13 residues. Per the germline V gene, CDR1 is MRHNA and CDR2 is SNTAGT. The CDR3 reads CASLTSRVYEQYF. In nucleotides, the CDR3 is TGTGCCAGCCTTACCAGTCGGGTATACGAGCAGTACTTC.

This chain uses TRBV30 with TRBJ1-2; 9 bases map to TRBD1. Germline CDR1 and CDR2: GTSNPN and SVGIG (reference sequence). The V gene end was trimmed by 7 bases and the J gene end by 1 base; junction bases not matched to a gene: 7. CDR3 size: 14 residues. The CDR3: CAFTGTGFNYGYTF. In DNA form, the CDR3 reads TGTGCCTTTACCGGGACAGGGTTTAACTATGGCTACACCTTC.

The chain uses TRBV7-2 and TRBJ1-2, with 9 positions matching TRBD1. Germline V gene lookup returns CDR1 SGHTA and CDR2 FQGNSA. The CDR3 runs 17 residues. V shed 4 bases, J shed 8 bases, and the junction held 17 bases outside the gene matches. The CDR3 coding sequence is TGTGCCAGCAGCTACCAGGACAGGGGCGTCCCCAAGGCAGGCTACACCTTC. It codes for CASSYQDRGVPKAGYTF. The full variable domain, completed using reference TRBV7-2 and TRBJ1-2, is GAGVSQSPSNKVTEKGKDVELRCDPISGHTALYWYRQSLGQGLEFLIYFQGNSAPDKSGLPSDRFSAERTGGSVSTLTIQRTQQEDSAVYLCASSYQDRGVPKAGYTFGSGTRLTVV.

The V and J genes are TRBV5-6 and TRBJ1-5; D may be TRBD1 (5 bases). CDR1 is SGHDT and CDR2 is YYEEEE in the germline V gene. CDR3 length equals 14 residues. The V gene lost 0 bases and the J gene lost 5 bases, with 9 bases spanning the gap. The CDR3 region has the DNA TGTGCCAGCAGCTTGGCCGGGGGTGATCAGCCCCAGCATTTT. Translated, it gives CASSLAGGDQPQHF.

This clone appeared a single time. V and J are TRBV11-2 and TRBJ1-1, with D perhaps matching TRBD1 (5 bases). This CDR3 has 14 residues. Germline V CDR1 and CDR2: SGHAT, FQNNGV. The V end was cut by 3 bases, the J end by 1 base, with 9 bases between. The CDR3 spells CASSFVTENTEAFF. The CDR3 bases are TGTGCCAGCAGCTTTGTGACAGAGAACACTGAAGCTTTCTTT.

The chain is built from TRBV5-1 and TRBJ1-2, with 8 nucleotides matching TRBD1. CDR1 and CDR2 (germline): SGHRS, YFSETQ. Trimming took 3 bases from V and 6 from J; bases not matched to a gene: 7. The CDR3 has 14 residues. The CDR3 loop reads CASSSRGTGDGYTF. In nucleotides, the CDR3 is TGCGCCAGCAGCTCGAGGGGGACAGGTGATGGCTACACCTTC.

CDR3 loop: CASSLEWPNYEQYF. In DNA form, the CDR3 reads TGCGCCAGCAGCTTGGAGTGGCCCAACTACGAGCAGTACTTC. The chain links TRBV5-1 to TRBJ2-7; D is unresolved. Looked up from germline, CDR1 is SGHRS and CDR2 is YFSETQ. The CDR3 runs to 14 residues. V was clipped by 0 bases and J by 3 bases, with 10 bases between them.

V gene TRBV2 combines with J gene TRBJ2-1; 8 nucleotides match TRBD2. Germline trimming cut 8 bases from V and 5 bases from J; bases unmatched to any gene: 8. The CDR3 length is 14 residues. Germline V gene data show CDR1 as SNHLY and CDR2 as FYNNEI. The CDR3 region has the DNA TGTGCCAGCGGGCGGGAGGTGAGGAACAATGAGCAGTTCTTC. It encodes CASGREVRNNEQFF.

As to this clone: In the same sample, other DNA sequences code for this CDR3. The V call is TRBV5-4, the J call TRBJ1-1; maybe TRBD1 (5 bases). Trimming took 4 bases from V and 4 from J, leaving 11 bases between them. The CDR3 runs 13 residues. Germline CDR1 reads SGHNT; CDR2 reads YYREEE (reference sequence). CDR3 loop: CASSPAGVTEAFF. The CDR3 DNA sequence: TGTGCCAGCAGCCCCGCGGGGGTCACTGAAGCTTTCTTT. The whole variable domain, filled in from reference TRBV5-4 and TRBJ1-1, reads ETGVTQSPTHLIKTRGQQVTLRCSSQSGHNTVSWYQQALGQGPQFIFQYYREEENGRGNFPPRFSGLQFPNYSSELNVNALELDDSALYLCASSPAGVTEAFFGQGTRLTVV.